Here is one TCR beta chain with its context. Its specificity is not known. Germline V gives CDR1 SGDLS, CDR2 YYNGEE. The CDR3 sequence is 13 residues long. The record originates from a study of regulatory T cells in long-lasting Graves disease. Described time point: persistent/refractory GD, antithyroid drugs over 5 years with positive TRAb. PBMC RNA was the source of the TCR library. TCR beta libraries were built with iRepertoire HTBI primers and Arm-PCR of CDR3 regions. TCRdb reprocessed the multiplex PCR reads via MiXCR and lists one record per CDR3 protein. The repertoire includes under 450,000 distinct CDR3 sequences, about 25% of them detected once, and around 26% sits in the top ten. Points from the study as a whole: Sharing of public clonotypes was greater in persistent patients (2,741) than in new patients (approximately 940).

This receptor was obtained from a female donor with Graves disease. The chain recombines TRBV9 with TRBJ2-7; possibly TRBD2 for D (5 bases). Sequencing used peripheral blood mononuclear cells (PBMCs), obtained when the disease was refractory, from a patient treated with antithyroid drugs. This chain's CDR3 is CASGGPASYEQYF. CDR3 DNA: TGTGCAAGCGGAGGACCGGCTTCCTACGAGCAGTACTTC. Full variable domain (remainder filled in from reference TRBV9 and TRBJ2-7): DSGVTQTPKHLITATGQRVTLRCSPRSGDLSVYWYQQSLDQGLQFLIQYYNGEERAKGNILERFSAQQFPDLHSELNLSSLELGDSALYFCASGGPASYEQYFGPGTRLTVT.